The T cell receptor (beta chain) described here comes from a study of blood T cell repertoires in COVID-19. The wider study: Donors in the United States, Italy and Spain gave samples during acute or convalescent COVID-19.

TCRdb keeps only in-frame clones here, not all; method: immunoSEQ multiplex PCR. The sample has around 56,000 clones, roughly 90% seen once. This clone was recorded once. Input material: peripheral blood. The receptor comes from a man older than 75 with acute or convalescent COVID-19.

The CDR3 is CASSLGQGAEEQYF. CDR3 bases: TGTGCCAGCAGCTTGGGACAGGGGGCGGAGGAGCAGTACTTC. The V gene is TRBV7-9, the J gene TRBJ2-7; TRBD1 agrees at 12 bases. CDR1 and CDR2 (germline): SEHNR, FQNEAQ (reference sequence). The V gene end was trimmed by 3 bases and the J gene end by 7 bases; junction bases not matched to a gene: 4. There are 14 residues in the CDR3.